The rows below give T cell receptor beta chains drawn from one sample of a study of beta chain features in type 1 diabetes. Profiled with immunoSEQ multiplex PCR; TCRdb holds only in-frame clones, not every one. The sample has around 250,000 clones, approximately 24% seen once. Sequenced material: naive CD4+ T cells from blood. The receptors derive from a woman aged 30 to 39 with type 1 diabetes. Both conserved end residues are part of each CDR3. Each record gives: J gene, D gene, V gene, clone size, CDR3 protein, CDR3 DNA. D genes are given only for firm matches. Clone size appears in some rows only: once, few, many, or a class for an expanded clone.

TRBJ1-1,.,TRBV5-1,.,CASSLQNTEAFF,TGCGCCAGCAGCTTGCAGAACACTGAAGCTTTCTTT
TRBJ2-4,.,TRBV4-1,few,CASSQYPIGGRGNKNIQYF,TGCGCCAGCAGCCAATATCCAATTGGGGGGAGAGGGAACAAAAACATTCAGTACTTC
TRBJ2-6,.,TRBV13,few,CASSPVSGANVLTF,TGTGCCAGCAGCCCCGTCTCTGGGGCCAACGTCCTGACTTTC
TRBJ1-5,TRBD1,TRBV19,.,CASSRDRGGNQPQHF,TGTGCCAGTAGTCGGGACAGGGGAGGCAATCAGCCCCAGCATTTT
TRBJ2-1,.,TRBV18,.,CASQSVLGDNEQFF,TGTGCCAGCCAAAGCGTGTTAGGGGACAATGAGCAGTTCTTC
TRBJ1-2,TRBD1,TRBV27,.,CASSRDRGHYGYTF,TGTGCCAGCAGTAGGGACAGGGGACACTATGGCTACACCTTC
TRBJ1-5,TRBD1,TRBV30,.,CAWEPTGFSNQPQHF,TGTGCCTGGGAACCGACAGGGTTTAGCAATCAGCCCCAGCATTTT
TRBJ2-7,TRBD1,TRBV5-1,few,CASTDPGQGVYEQYF,TGCGCCAGCACCGATCCGGGACAGGGGGTCTACGAGCAGTACTTC
TRBJ2-7,.,TRBV30,.,CAWSREALYEQYF,TGTGCCTGGAGTAGGGAGGCCCTCTACGAGCAGTACTTC
TRBJ1-1,.,TRBV30,few,CAWSVGHYTEAFF,TGTGCCTGGAGTGTAGGACACTATACTGAAGCTTTCTTT
TRBJ2-5,.,TRBV21-1,few,CASRPRETQYF,TGTGCCAGCCGTCCGAGGGAGACCCAGTACTTC
TRBJ1-1,.,TRBV4-1,.,CASSQDANRLNTEAFF,TGCGCCAGCAGCCAAGATGCAAACAGACTGAACACTGAAGCTTTCTTT
TRBJ2-5,.,TRBV6-5,.,CASSSDGGLQETQYF,TGTGCCAGCAGTTCGGACGGGGGTTTACAAGAGACCCAGTACTTC